The clone carrying this TCR beta chain was counted between two and nine times. Per the germline V gene, CDR1 is SGHTA and CDR2 is FQGTGA. The CDR3 is 14 amino acids. V shed 5 bases and J 1 base; nucleotides not matched to a gene: 5. These data come from a study of beta chain features in type 1 diabetes. TCRB transcripts that were expressed got sequenced, as all of the isolated RNA had been reverse transcribed. Here immunoSEQ multiplex PCR was the method, and the copy in TCRdb shows in-frame clones only, minus some. The repertoire holds nearly 350,000 clones, with under 8.5% as singletons. In total, each donor contributed a single heparinised blood draw that averaged around 100 mL.

The receptor's source is a woman aged 18-29 years in good health. V and J are TRBV7-3 and TRBJ2-7, with 7 bases aligning to TRBD1. Sequencing was performed on central memory CD4+ T cells from blood. The CDR3 loop reads CASSPSTGSYEQYF. DNA for the CDR3: TGTGCCAGCAGCCCCTCGACAGGGTCCTACGAGCAGTACTTC.